This T cell receptor (beta chain) was sequenced in a study of blood T cell repertoires in COVID-19. Study-level background: Spain, Italy and the United States supplied samples that represented acute and convalescent COVID-19.

Assay used: immunoSEQ multiplex PCR; TCRdb lists only in-frame clones, some missing. The table lists about 480,000 clones, roughly 88% of them singletons. This clone showed up just once. Participant age was roughly 18 to 95 years, and participants resided in fewer than 30 US areas. Clinical history reported by participants formed the basis on which cohorts were assigned. In Cohort 3, a recovered donor had either two negative PCRs, clearance, or symptom resolution. Germline-derived CDR1 and CDR2 are SGHTA and FQGNSA. Trimming removed 5 bases at V and 2 bases at J, with 12 bases between. The CDR3 spans 14 residues.

Sequences were obtained from PBMCs or T cells enriched from blood (not recorded which). This TCR was sampled from a woman aged 40 to 55 who had recovered from COVID-19. This rearrangement joins TRBV7-2 to TRBJ1-1; the D gene is possibly TRBD1 (5 bases). CDR3 DNA sequence: TGTGCCAGCAGCCCTGCGACAGAAAACACTGAAGCTTTCTTT. Translating gives CASSPATENTEAFF.